The present entry profiles one T cell receptor (beta chain) with its context. What it recognizes is unknown. This specimen belongs to a study of cytomegalovirus exposure and HLA in healthy donors. Findings and caveats of the study: Fewer N-insertions (relative to the roughly 720-donor mean) were reportedly seen in an Asian-associated ancestry cluster in a later analysis. Within the data, a cluster of highly shared sequence variants was likely a sequencing artifact. A later analysis revealed that TCR association rates differed between HLA loci, peaking at DRB1 and bottoming out at HLA-C.

The PCR made use of 60 Vbeta and 13 Jbeta primers. TCRdb's table, derived via immunoSEQ multiplex PCR, lists solely in-frame clones and lacks some. The data contain 98,000 or so clones, roughly a tenth of them singletons. V was clipped by 4 bases and J by 1 base, with 11 bases between them. Germline CDR1 and CDR2: SQVTM and ANQGSEA. The CDR3 length is 14 residues. Material for sequencing was PBMCs. This TCR was recovered from a man in his forties in good health and CMV-seropositive. The chain links TRBV29-1 to TRBJ1-5, with D uncertain. In nucleotides, the CDR3 is TGCAGCGTTGTGGAGGATAGGAGCAATCAGCCCCAGCATTTT. This encodes CSVVEDRSNQPQHF.